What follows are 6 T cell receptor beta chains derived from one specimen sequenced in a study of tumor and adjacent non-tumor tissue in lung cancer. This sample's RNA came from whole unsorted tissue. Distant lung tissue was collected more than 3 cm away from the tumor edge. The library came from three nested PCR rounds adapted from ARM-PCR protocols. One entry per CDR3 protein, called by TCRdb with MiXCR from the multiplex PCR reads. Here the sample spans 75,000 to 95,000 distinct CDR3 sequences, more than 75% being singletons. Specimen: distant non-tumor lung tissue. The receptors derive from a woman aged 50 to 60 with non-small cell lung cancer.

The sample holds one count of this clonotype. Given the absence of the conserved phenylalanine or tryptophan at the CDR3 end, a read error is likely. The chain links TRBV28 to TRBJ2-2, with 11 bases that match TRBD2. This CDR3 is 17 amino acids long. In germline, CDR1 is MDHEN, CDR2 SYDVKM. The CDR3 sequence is CASSINSGRASTGKLFL. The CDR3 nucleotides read TGTGCCAGCAGTATAAATAGCGGGAGGGCCAGCACCGGGAAGCTGTTTTTA.

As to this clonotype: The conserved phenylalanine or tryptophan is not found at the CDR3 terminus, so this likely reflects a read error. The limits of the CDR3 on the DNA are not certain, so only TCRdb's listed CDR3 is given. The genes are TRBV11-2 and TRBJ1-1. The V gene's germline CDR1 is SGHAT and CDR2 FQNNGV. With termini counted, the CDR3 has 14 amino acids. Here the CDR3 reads CASSLLMLGTEANI.

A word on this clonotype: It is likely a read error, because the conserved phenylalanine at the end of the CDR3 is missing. The CDR3 protein is CATSDTENTEAFI. The DNA for the CDR3 is TGTGCCACTAGTGATACGGAGAACACTGAAGCTTTCATT. J is TRBJ1-1 and V is TRBV24-1; D remains ambiguous. The CDR3 has 13 residues. From germline, CDR1 is KGHDR and CDR2 SFDVKD.

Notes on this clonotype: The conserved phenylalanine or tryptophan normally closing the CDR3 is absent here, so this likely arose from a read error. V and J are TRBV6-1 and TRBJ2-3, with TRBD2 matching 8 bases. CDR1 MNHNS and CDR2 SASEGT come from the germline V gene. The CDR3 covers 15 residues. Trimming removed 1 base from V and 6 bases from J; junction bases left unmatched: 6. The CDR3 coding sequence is TGTGCCAGCAGTGAAGATACGGGAGGGGCGGATACGCAGTATCTT. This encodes CASSEDTGGADTQYL.

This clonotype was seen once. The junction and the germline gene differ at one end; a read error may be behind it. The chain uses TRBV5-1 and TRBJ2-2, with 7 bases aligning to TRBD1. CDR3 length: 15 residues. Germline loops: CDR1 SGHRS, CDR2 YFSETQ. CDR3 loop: CASSPRQGSTGELFF. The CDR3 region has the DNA TGCGCTAGCAGCCCCAGACAGGGATCCACCGGGGAGCTGTTTTTT.

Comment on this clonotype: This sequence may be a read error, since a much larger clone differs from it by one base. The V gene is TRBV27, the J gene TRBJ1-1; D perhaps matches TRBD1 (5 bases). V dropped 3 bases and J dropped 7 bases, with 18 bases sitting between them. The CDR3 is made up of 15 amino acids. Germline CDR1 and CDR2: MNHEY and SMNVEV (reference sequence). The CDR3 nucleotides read TGTGCCAGCAGTTTTAGGAGGGGCGCGGGTTTTGAAGCTTTCTTT. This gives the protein CASSFRRGAGFEAFF.